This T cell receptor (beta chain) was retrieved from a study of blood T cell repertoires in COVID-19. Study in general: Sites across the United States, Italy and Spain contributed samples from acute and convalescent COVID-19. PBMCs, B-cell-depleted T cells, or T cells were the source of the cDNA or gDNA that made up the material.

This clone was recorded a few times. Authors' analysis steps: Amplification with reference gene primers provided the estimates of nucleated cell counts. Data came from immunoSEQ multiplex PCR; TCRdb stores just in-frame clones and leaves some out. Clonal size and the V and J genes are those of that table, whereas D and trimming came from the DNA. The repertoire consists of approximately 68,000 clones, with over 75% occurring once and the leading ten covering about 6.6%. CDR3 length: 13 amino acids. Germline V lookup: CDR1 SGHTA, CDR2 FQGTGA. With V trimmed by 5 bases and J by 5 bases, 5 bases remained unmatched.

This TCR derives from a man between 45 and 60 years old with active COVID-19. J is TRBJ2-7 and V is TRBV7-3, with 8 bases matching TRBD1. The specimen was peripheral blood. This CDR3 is CASSPGGEHEQYF. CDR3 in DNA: TGTGCCAGCAGCCCAGGGGGCGAGCACGAGCAGTACTTC.